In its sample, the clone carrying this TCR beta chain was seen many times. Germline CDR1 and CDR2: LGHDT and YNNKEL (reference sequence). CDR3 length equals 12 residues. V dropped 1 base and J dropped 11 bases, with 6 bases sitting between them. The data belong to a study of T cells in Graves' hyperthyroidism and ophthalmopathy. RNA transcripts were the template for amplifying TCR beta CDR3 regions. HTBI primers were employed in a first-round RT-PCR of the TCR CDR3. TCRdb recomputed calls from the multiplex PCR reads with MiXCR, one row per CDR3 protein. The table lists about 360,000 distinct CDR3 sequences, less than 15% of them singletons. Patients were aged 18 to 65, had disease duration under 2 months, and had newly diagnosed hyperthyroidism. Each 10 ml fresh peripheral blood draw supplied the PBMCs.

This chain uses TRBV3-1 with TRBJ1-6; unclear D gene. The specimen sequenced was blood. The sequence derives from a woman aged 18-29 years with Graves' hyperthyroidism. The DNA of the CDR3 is TGTGCCAGCAGCCAAGGCCGGGCACCCCTCCACTTT. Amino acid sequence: CASSQGRAPLHF.